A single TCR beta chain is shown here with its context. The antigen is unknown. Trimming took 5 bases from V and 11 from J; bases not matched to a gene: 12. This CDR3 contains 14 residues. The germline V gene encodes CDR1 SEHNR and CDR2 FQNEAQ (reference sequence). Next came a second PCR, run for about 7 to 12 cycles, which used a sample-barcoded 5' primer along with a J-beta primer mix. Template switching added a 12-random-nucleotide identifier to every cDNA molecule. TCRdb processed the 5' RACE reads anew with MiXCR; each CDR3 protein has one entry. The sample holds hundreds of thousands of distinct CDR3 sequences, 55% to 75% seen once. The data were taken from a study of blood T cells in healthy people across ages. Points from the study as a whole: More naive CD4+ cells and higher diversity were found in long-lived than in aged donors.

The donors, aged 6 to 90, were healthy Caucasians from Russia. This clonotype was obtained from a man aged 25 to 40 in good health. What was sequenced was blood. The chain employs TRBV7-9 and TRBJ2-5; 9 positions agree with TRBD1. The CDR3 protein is CASSLQGAQNEQYF. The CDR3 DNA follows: TGTGCCAGCAGCCTACAGGGGGCGCAGAATGAGCAGTACTTC.